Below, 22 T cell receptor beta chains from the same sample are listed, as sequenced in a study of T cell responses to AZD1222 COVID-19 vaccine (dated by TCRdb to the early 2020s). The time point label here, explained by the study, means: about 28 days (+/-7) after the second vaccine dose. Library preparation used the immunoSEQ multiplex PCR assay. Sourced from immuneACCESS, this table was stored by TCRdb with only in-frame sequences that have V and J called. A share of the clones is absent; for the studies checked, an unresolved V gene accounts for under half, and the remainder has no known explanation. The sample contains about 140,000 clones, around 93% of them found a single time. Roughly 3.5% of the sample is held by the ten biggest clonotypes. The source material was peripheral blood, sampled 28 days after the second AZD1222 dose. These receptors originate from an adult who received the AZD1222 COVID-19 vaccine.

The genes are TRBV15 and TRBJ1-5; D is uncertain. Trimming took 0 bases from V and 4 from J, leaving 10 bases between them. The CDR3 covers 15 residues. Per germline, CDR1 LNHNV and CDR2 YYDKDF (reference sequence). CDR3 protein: CATSRDRRFNQPQHF. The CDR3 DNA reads TGTGCCACCAGCAGAGATCGGCGGTTTAATCAGCCCCAGCATTTT.

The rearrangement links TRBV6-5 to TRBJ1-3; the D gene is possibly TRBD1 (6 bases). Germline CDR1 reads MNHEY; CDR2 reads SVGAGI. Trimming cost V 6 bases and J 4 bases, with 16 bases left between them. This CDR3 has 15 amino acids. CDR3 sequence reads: CASSDRSRWGNTIYF. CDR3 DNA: TGTGCCAGCAGCGACAGGTCCCGGTGGGGAAACACCATATATTTT.

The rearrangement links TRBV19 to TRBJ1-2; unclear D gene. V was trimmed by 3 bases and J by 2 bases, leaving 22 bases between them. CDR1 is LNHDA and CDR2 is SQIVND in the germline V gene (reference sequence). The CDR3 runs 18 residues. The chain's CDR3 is CASSMEGTPSRRNYGYTF. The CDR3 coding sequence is TGTGCCAGTAGTATGGAGGGAACACCATCTCGAAGGAACTATGGCTACACCTTC.

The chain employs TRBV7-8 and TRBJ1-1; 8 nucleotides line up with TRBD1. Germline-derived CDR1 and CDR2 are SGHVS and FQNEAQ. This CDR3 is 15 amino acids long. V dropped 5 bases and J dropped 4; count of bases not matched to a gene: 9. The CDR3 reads CASSTDRVVGTEAFF. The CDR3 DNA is TGTGCCAGCAGCACGGACAGGGTGGTGGGCACTGAAGCTTTCTTT. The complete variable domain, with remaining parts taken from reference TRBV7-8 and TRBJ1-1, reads GAGVSQSPRYKVAKRGQDVALRCDPISGHVSLFWYQQALGQGPEFLTYFQNEAQLDKSGLPSDRFFAERPEGSVSTLKIQRTQQEDSAVYLCASSTDRVVGTEAFFGQGTRLTVV.

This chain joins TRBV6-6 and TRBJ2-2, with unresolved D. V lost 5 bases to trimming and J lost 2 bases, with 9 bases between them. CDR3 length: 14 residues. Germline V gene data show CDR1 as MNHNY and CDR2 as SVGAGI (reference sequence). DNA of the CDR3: TGTGCCAGCAGTGCCCCCCGTAACACCGGGGAGCTGTTTTTT. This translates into CASSAPRNTGELFF.

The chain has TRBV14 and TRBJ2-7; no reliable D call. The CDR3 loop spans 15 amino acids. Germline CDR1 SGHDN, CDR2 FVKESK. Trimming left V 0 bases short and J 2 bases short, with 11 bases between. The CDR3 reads CASSQDGRATYEQYF. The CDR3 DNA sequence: TGTGCCAGCAGCCAAGACGGAAGGGCCACCTACGAGCAGTACTTC.

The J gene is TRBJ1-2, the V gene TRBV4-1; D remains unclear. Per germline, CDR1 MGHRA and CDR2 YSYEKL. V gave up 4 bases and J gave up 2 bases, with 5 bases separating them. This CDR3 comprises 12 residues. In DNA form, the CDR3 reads TGCGCCAGCAGCCGAGAGAACTATGGCTACACCTTC. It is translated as CASSRENYGYTF.

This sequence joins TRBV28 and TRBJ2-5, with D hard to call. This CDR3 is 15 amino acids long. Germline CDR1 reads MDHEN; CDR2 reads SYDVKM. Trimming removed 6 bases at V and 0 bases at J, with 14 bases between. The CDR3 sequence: CASRDVGYYQETQYF. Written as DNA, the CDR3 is TGTGCCAGCAGGGATGTGGGGTATTACCAAGAGACCCAGTACTTC. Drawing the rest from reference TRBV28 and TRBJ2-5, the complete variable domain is DVKVTQSSRYLVKRTGEKVFLECVQDMDHENMFWYRQDPGLGLRLIYFSYDVKMKEKGDIPEGYSVSREKKERFSLILESASTNQTSMYLCASRDVGYYQETQYFGPGTRLLVL.

CDR3: CASSVGGTGRWETQYF. In DNA form, the CDR3 reads TGTGCCAGCAGCGTAGGAGGGACAGGGAGGTGGGAGACCCAGTACTTC. This sequence joins TRBV9 and TRBJ2-5; 9 bases line up with TRBD1. This CDR3 region has 16 residues. The junction had 8 bases not matched to a gene; V was cut back by 0 bases and J by 5 bases. Germline CDR1 reads SGDLS; CDR2 reads YYNGEE.

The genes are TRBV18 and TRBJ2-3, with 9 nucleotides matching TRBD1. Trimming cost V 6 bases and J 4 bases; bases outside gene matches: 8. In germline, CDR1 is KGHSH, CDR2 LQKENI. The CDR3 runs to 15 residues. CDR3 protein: CASSPGTGKADTQYF. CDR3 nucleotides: TGTGCCAGCTCGCCAGGGACAGGGAAAGCAGATACGCAGTATTTT.

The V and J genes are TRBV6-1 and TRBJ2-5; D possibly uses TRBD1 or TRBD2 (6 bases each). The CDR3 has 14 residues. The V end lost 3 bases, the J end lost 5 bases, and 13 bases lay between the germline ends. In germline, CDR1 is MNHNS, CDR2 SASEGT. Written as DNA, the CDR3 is TGTGCCAGCAGTGACGGAGGGGGGTCGGAGACCCAGTACTTC. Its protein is CASSDGGGSETQYF.

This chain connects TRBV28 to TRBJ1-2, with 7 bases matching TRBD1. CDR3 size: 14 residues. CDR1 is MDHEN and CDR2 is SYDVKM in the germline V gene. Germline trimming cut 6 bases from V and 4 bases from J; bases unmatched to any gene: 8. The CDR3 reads CASSRDSRIYGYTF. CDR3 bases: TGTGCCAGCAGCAGGGACAGTAGGATCTATGGCTACACCTTC.

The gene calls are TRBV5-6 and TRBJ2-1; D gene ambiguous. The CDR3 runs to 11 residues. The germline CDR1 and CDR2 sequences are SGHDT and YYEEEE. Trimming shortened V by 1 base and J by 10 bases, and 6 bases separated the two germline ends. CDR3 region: CASSLSSEQFF. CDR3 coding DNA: TGTGCCAGCAGCTTGTCAAGCGAGCAGTTCTTC.

CDR3 bases: TGCGCCAGCAGCTTGGAGAGTAATGGCGCAGATACGCAGTATTTT. Translated, it gives CASSLESNGADTQYF. The chain couples TRBV5-1 to TRBJ2-3; unclear D gene. This CDR3 region has 15 residues. CDR1 is SGHRS, CDR2 YFSETQ, per germline. With 0 bases removed from V and 4 bases from J, the gap between germline ends came to 12 bases.

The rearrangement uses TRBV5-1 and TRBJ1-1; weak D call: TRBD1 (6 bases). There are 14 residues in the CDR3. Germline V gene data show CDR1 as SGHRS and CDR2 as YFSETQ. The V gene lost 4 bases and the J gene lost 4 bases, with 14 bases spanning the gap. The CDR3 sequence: CASSAQGGSTEAFF. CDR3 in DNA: TGCGCCAGCAGCGCACAGGGAGGGAGCACTGAAGCTTTCTTT. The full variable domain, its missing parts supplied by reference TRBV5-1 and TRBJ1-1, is KAGVTQTPRYLIKTRGQQVTLSCSPISGHRSVSWYQQTPGQGLQFLFEYFSETQRNKGNFPGRFSGRQFSNSRSEMNVSTLELGDSALYLCASSAQGGSTEAFFGQGTRLTVV.

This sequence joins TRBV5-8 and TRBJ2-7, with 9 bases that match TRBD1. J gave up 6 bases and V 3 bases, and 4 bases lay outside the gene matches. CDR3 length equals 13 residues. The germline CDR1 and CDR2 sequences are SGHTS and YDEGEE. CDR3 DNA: TGTGCCAGCAGCTGGACAGGGGTTGTCGAGCAGTACTTC. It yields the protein CASSWTGVVEQYF.

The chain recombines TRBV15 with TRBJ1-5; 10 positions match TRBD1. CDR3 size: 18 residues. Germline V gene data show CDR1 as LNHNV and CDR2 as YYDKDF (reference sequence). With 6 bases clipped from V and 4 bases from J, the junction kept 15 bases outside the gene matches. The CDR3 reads CATSQVPGQGMRNQPQHF. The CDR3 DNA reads TGTGCCACCAGTCAAGTCCCGGGACAGGGGATGAGGAATCAGCCCCAGCATTTT.

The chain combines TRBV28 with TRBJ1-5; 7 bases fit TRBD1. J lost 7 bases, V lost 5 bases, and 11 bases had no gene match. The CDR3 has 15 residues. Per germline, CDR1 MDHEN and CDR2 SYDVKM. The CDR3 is CASSPVDRDGQPQHF. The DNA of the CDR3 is TGTGCCAGCAGTCCAGTCGACAGGGACGGACAGCCCCAGCATTTT.

Written as DNA, the CDR3 is TGCGCCAGCAGCTTGGGAGATATGCAAGAGACCCAGTACTTC. Its protein product is CASSLGDMQETQYF. The V gene is TRBV5-1, the J gene TRBJ2-5; the D is unclear. This CDR3 region has 14 residues. With 0 bases removed from V and 2 bases from J, the gap between germline ends came to 8 bases. CDR1 SGHRS and CDR2 YFSETQ come from the germline V gene.

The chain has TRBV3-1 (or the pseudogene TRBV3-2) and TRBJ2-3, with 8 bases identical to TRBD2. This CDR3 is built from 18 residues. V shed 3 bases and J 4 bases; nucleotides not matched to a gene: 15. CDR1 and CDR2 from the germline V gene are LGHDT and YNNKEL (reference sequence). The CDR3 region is CASSHGGRTLLDADTQYF. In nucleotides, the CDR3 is TGTGCCAGCAGCCATGGCGGGAGGACCCTCCTCGACGCAGATACGCAGTATTTT.

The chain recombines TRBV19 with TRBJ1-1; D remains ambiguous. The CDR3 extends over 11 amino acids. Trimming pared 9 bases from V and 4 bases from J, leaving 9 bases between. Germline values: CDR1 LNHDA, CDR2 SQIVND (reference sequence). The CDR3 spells CASRTPTEAFF. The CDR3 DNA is TGTGCCAGCCGAACCCCCACTGAAGCTTTCTTT.

CDR3 region: CASSFLAGGPFVNEQFF. The DNA of the CDR3 is TGTGCCAGCAGCTTTCTTGCGGGAGGGCCGTTTGTCAATGAGCAGTTCTTC. The chain is built from TRBV5-5 and TRBJ2-1, with 9 positions matching TRBD2. Trimming removed 2 bases from V and 6 bases from J; junction bases left unmatched: 12. Germline V gives CDR1 SGHKS, CDR2 YYEKEE (reference sequence). The CDR3 has 17 amino acids.